What follows are 8 T cell receptor beta chains derived from one specimen sequenced in a study of CD8+ T cells in alopecia areata. Investigators isolated RNA and reverse transcribed it into cDNA to act as the sequencing template. Sequenced by immunoSEQ multiplex PCR; TCRdb stores in-frame clones only, minus some. The sample records around 180,000 clones, less than 70% being singletons. This sample's treatment: oral pan-JAK inhibitor, 5-10 mg twice daily. The starting material was CD4+ T cells sorted from blood, obtained around week 47, from a patient treated with tofacitinib. These receptors all stem from a human donor with alopecia areata.

The chain uses TRBV19 and TRBJ2-1; 7 nucleotides align to TRBD2. The CDR3 has 14 residues. J was trimmed by 4 bases and V by 9 bases; bases with no gene match: 9. Germline values: CDR1 LNHDA, CDR2 SQIVND (reference sequence). The CDR3 reads CASSDGRGYNEQFF. CDR3 DNA sequence: TGTGCCAGCTCTGACGGGCGGGGGTACAATGAGCAGTTCTTC.

The V and J genes are TRBV7-2 and TRBJ1-5, with 11 bases fitting TRBD1. This CDR3 region has 16 residues. Germline loops: CDR1 SGHTA, CDR2 FQGNSA. Germline trimming cut 4 bases from V and 3 bases from J; bases unmatched to any gene: 5. The CDR3 DNA is TGTGCCAGCAGCTCGGGACAGGGGGTCGACAATCAGCCCCAGCATTTT. Translating gives CASSSGQGVDNQPQHF.

This clone has ten or more counts. The J gene is TRBJ2-6, the V gene TRBV4-1; D is perhaps TRBD1 or TRBD2 (7 bases each). The CDR3 has 18 residues. Per the germline V gene, CDR1 is MGHRA and CDR2 is YSYEKL. V lost 5 bases, J lost 0 bases, and 17 bases lay in between. CDR3 DNA: TGCGCCAGCAGCTTCCCCGGGGGGACAGACTCTGGGGCCAACGTCCTGACTTTC. This gives the protein CASSFPGGTDSGANVLTF.

This clone was observed a handful of times. In nucleotides, the CDR3 is TGTGCCAGCAGCTCCCAGAGGCTAGCTGACTTCGGGGCCAACGTCCTGACTTTC. The encoded protein is CASSSQRLADFGANVLTF. This chain joins TRBV7-2 and TRBJ2-6, with D perhaps matching TRBD2 (5 bases). The CDR3 runs 18 residues. Germline V gene data show CDR1 as SGHTA and CDR2 as FQGNSA. V was pared by 4 bases and J by 4 bases, with 20 bases between.

This chain's CDR3 is CASSLVPPNEQFF. The CDR3, as DNA: TGTGCCAGCAGCTTAGTTCCTCCCAATGAGCAGTTCTTC. The rearrangement joins TRBV7-2 to TRBJ2-1; D remains ambiguous. This CDR3 contains 13 residues. Trimming removed 1 base at V and 6 bases at J, with 7 bases between. Germline V lookup: CDR1 SGHTA, CDR2 FQGNSA.

The table lists this clone with a few counts. This rearrangement joins TRBV20-1 to TRBJ2-1; the match to TRBD1 covers 9 bases. Trimming at V came to 6 bases and at J to 15 bases, leaving 9 bases not matched to a gene. The CDR3 has 11 residues. Germline-derived CDR1 and CDR2 are DFQATT and SNEGSKA (reference sequence). The DNA for the CDR3 is TGCAGTGCGTCGCGGACAGGGGTTTGGTTCTTC. This gives the protein CSASRTGVWFF.

This clone was found once. The V and J genes are TRBV4-3 and TRBJ2-7, with D unclear. CDR1 LGHNA and CDR2 YSLEER come from the germline V gene. Trimming took off 0 bases at V and 1 base at J, with 4 bases between the two ends. This CDR3 is built from 13 residues. In nucleotides, the CDR3 is TGCGCCAGCAGCCAAGAAAGGTCCTACGAGCAGTACTTC. Translated: CASSQERSYEQYF.

This chain uses TRBV2 with TRBJ2-3; D unresolved. The germline gives CDR1 SNHLY, CDR2 FYNNEI. The CDR3 is made up of 13 amino acids. The V end lost 6 bases, the J end lost 5 bases, and 12 bases lay between the germline ends. The CDR3 DNA is TGTGCCAGCAGAAGGGCTACACAAGATACGCAGTATTTT. It yields the protein CASRRATQDTQYF.